The sample holds a few counts of the clone carrying this T cell receptor (beta chain). Its target is not known. This entry is derived from a study of identifying expanded T cells in peripheral blood. General observations from the study: Variance in clone template counts between approximately two-week samples significantly increased with total template count across all healthy donors. Differentially abundant clones: around 1.2 between replicates, around 16 at around 14 days, less than 25 at four.

The CDR3 has 15 amino acids. Germline-derived CDR1 and CDR2 are MNHNS and SASEGT. V gave up 4 bases and J gave up 5 bases, with 17 bases separating them. The protocol was immunoSEQ multiplex PCR, while the TCRdb copy is restricted to in-frame clones and leaves out a portion. Of approximately 130,000 clones in the sample, approximately 86% were seen once. Collection occurred without any documented infections or immune events in donors. Material: blood. The V and J genes are TRBV6-1 and TRBJ2-5, with D tentatively TRBD1 (6 bases). This sequence originates from a person between 18 and 69 years old in good health. In nucleotides, the CDR3 is TGTGCCAGCAGTGCCGGGACACACTCCGTGGAGACCCAGTACTTC. Its protein is CASSAGTHSVETQYF.